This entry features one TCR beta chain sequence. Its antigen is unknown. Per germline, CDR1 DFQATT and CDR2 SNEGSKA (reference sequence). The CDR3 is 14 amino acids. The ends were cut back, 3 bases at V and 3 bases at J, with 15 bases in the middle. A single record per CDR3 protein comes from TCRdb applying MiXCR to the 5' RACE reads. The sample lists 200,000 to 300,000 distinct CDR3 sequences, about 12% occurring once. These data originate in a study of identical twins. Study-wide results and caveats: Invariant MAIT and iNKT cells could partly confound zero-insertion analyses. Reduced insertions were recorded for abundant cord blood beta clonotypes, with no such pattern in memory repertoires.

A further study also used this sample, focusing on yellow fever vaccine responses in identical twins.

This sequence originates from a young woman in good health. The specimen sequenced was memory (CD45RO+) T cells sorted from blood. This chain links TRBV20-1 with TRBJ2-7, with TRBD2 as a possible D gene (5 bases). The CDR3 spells CSASGVSASYEQYF. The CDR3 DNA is TGCAGTGCTAGCGGGGTTTCGGCGAGCTACGAGCAGTACTTC.